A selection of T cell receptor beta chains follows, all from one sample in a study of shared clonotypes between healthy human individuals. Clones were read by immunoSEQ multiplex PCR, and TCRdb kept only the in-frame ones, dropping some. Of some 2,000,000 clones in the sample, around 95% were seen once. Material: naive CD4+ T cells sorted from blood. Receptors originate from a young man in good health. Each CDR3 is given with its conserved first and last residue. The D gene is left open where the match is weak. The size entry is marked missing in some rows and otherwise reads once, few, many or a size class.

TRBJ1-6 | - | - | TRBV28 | CASSLGGSGDSPLHF | TGTGCCAGCAGTTTAGGTGGGTCAGGGGATTCACCCCTCCACTTT
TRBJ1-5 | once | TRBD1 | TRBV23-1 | CASSQNSSDRGHSNQPQHF | TGCGCCAGCAGTCAAAACAGCTCCGACAGGGGGCACAGCAATCAGCCCCAGCATTTT
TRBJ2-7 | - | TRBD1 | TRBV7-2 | CASSYGTGSAYEQYF | TGTGCCAGCAGCTACGGGACAGGATCGGCCTACGAGCAGTACTTC
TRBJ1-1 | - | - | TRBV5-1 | CASSLGGPSLAAEAFF | TGCGCCAGCAGCTTGGGAGGCCCCTCCCTCGCCGCTGAAGCTTTCTTT
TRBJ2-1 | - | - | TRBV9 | CASSPTVGGNNEQFF | TGTGCCAGCAGCCCCACGGTGGGGGGAAACAATGAGCAGTTCTTC
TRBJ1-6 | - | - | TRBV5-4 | CASSLGGSPLHF | TGTGCCAGCAGCTTGGGAGGTTCACCCCTCCACTTT
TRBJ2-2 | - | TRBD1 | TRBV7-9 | CASSLARQGVNTGELFF | TGTGCCAGCAGCTTAGCGCGACAGGGGGTAAACACCGGGGAGCTGTTTTTT
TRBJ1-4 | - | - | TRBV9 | CASSVSGGKLFF | TGTGCCAGCAGCGTCTCTGGAGGAAAACTGTTTTTT
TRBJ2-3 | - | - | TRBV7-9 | CASSLRAAQGTDTQYF | TGTGCCAGCAGCTTGAGGGCGGCCCAGGGGACAGATACGCAGTATTTT
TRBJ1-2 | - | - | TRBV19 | CASSIIGDYGYTF | TGTGCCAGTAGTATCATTGGGGATTATGGCTACACCTTC
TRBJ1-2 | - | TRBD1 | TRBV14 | CASSPGTGMHTF | TGTGCCAGCAGCCCCGGGACAGGGATGCACACCTTC
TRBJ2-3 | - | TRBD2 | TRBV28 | CASSTSGRTTDTQYF | TGTGCCAGCAGTACTAGCGGGAGGACCACAGATACGCAGTATTTT
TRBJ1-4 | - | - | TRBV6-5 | CASSRAPTNEKLFF | TGTGCCAGCAGTAGGGCGCCCACTAATGAAAAACTGTTTTTT
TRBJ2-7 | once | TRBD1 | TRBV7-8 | CASSFDRGGEQYF | TGTGCCAGCAGCTTCGACAGGGGTGGCGAGCAGTACTTC
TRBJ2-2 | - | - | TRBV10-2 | CASSDRDTGELFF | TGCGCCAGCAGTGATCGGGACACCGGGGAGCTGTTTTTT
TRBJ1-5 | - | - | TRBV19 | CASTTSYQPQHF | TGTGCCAGTACGACATCGTATCAGCCCCAGCATTTT